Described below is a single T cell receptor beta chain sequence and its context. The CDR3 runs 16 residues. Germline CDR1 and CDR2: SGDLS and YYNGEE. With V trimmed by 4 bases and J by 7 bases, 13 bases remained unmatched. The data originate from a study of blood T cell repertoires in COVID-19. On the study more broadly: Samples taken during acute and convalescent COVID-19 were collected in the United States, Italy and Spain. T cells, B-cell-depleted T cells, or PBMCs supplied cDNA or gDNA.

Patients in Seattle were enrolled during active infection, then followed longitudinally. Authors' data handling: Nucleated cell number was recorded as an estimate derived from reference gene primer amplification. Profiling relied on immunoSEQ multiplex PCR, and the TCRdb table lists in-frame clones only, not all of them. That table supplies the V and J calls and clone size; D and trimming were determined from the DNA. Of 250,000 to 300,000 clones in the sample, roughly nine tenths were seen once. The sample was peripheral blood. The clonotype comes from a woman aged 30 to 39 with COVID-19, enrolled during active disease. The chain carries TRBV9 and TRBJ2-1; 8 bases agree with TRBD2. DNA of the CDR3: TGTGCCAGCAGCCACCGGGCGGGCGGGGGGATTAATGAGCAGTTCTTC. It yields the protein CASSHRAGGGINEQFF.